This TCR beta chain emerged from a study of T cell responses to AZD1222 COVID-19 vaccine. General study results and limits: Among the donors, most were white British and more were female, and clonal diversity was possibly underestimated.

CDR1 is LGHDT and CDR2 is YNNKEL in the germline V gene (reference sequence). The CDR3 is 11 residues long. With respect to this clone: Its matching antigen is unknown. Sequence at one end of the junction differs from germline and may be a read error.

Using immunoSEQ multiplex PCR, the repertoire was profiled, and TCRdb retains in-frame clones only, with some absent. In the table there are roughly 150,000 clones, roughly 91% of which are singletons. The clonotype was recovered from an adult in good health. Source: peripheral blood, taken on day 0 of AZD1222 vaccination. The rearrangement joins TRBV3-1 (or the pseudogene TRBV3-2) to TRBJ1-1; the match to TRBD1 covers 7 bases. This chain's CDR3 is CASSQNRQGAF. DNA of the CDR3: TGTGCCAGCAGCCAAAATCGACAGGGAGCGTTT.